Described below is a single T cell receptor (beta chain) sequence and its context. The antigen is undetermined. The V and J ends lost 3 bases and 7 bases respectively, with 12 bases between them. This CDR3 is built from 13 residues. Germline CDR1 is SNHLY and CDR2 is FYNNEI. These data come from a study of shared clonotypes between healthy human individuals. Broader study findings: Generation of non-shared clonotypes was less probable than generation of clonotypes shared by all four donors.

Data came from immunoSEQ multiplex PCR; TCRdb stores just in-frame clones and leaves some out. The sample has 2 million to 2.5 million clones, approximately 93% seen once. This TCR derives from a man aged 18 to 29 in good health. Some clones in this sample may be carry-over from other donors' samples. This chain uses TRBV2 with TRBJ1-2, with D perhaps matching TRBD1 (6 bases). The sequenced sample was naive CD4+ T cells from PBMCs. The sample's subset: CD45RA+ positively selected. CDR3 DNA sequence: TGTGCCAGCAGTGATGAGGGGGAGAGTGGCTACACCTTC. Translation: CASSDEGESGYTF.